This entry lists 27 T cell receptor beta chains sequenced from one sample in a study of cytomegalovirus exposure and HLA in healthy donors. PCR employed 60 Vbeta and 13 Jbeta primers. Measured with immunoSEQ multiplex PCR; TCRdb has only the in-frame clones, and not every one. The sample records 90,000 to 120,000 clones, 75% to 85% being singletons. Sequencing was carried out using PBMCs. The receptor source for this set is a female donor in good health and CMV-seropositive.

In its sample, this clone was seen once. This CDR3 is CTSRPRGATNEKLFF. CDR3 coding DNA: TGCACCAGCAGACCTCGGGGGGCAACTAATGAAAAACTGTTTTTT. V usage is TRBV1 and J usage is TRBJ1-4. TRBV1 is a pseudogene segment. This CDR3 is built from 15 residues.

This clone was observed a few times. The genes are TRBV4-2 and TRBJ1-2; the D is unclear. CDR1 and CDR2 (germline): LGHNA, YNFKEQ. The ends were cut back, 1 base at V and 2 bases at J, with 5 bases in the middle. The CDR3 sequence is 13 residues long. Here the CDR3 reads CASSQGENYGYTF. The CDR3 DNA reads as TGTGCCAGCAGCCAAGGGGAGAACTATGGCTACACCTTC.

This clone was picked up a small number of times. The chain has TRBV11-3 and TRBJ2-1, with 9 bases identical to TRBD1. V lost 5 bases, J lost 9 bases, and 11 bases stayed unmatched. The CDR3 covers 15 residues. CDR1 is SGHNT, CDR2 YENEEA, per germline. CDR3 sequence: CASSRGDREFGEQFF. As DNA, the CDR3 is TGTGCCAGCAGCCGCGGGGACAGGGAGTTTGGTGAGCAGTTCTTC.

The chain uses TRBV10-3 and TRBJ2-7; D is possibly TRBD1 (6 bases). Trimming cost V 2 bases and J 0 bases, with 11 bases left between them. The CDR3 is 15 residues long. Per the germline V gene, CDR1 is ENHRY and CDR2 is SYGVKD. Written as DNA, the CDR3 is TGTGCCATCAGTGAGGAGGACAGCCCCTCCTACGAGCAGTACTTC. Translating gives CAISEEDSPSYEQYF.

This sequence joins TRBV30 and TRBJ1-2; TRBD1 agrees at 11 bases. The CDR3 loop spans 15 amino acids. Trimming cost V 4 bases and J 3 bases; bases outside gene matches: 7. Looked up from germline, CDR1 is GTSNPN and CDR2 is SVGIG (reference sequence). CDR3 sequence reads: CAWTLGQGVDYGYTF. Written as DNA, the CDR3 is TGTGCCTGGACCTTGGGACAGGGGGTAGACTATGGCTACACCTTC. Using reference TRBV30 and TRBJ1-2 for the parts outside the CDR3, the full variable domain is SQTIHQWPATLVQPVGSPLSLECTVEGTSNPNLYWYRQAAGRGLQLLFYSVGIGQISSEVPQNLSASRPQDRQFILSSKKLLLSDSGFYLCAWTLGQGVDYGYTFGSGTRLTVV.

This clone showed up just a few times. This chain connects TRBV4-3 to TRBJ1-3; D remains ambiguous. Germline loops: CDR1 LGHNA, CDR2 YSLEER. The CDR3 length is 13 residues. With 0 bases removed from V and 3 bases from J, the gap between germline ends came to 3 bases. CDR3 DNA: TGCGCCAGCAGCCAAGACGTTGGAAACACCATATATTTT. Residues: CASSQDVGNTIYF.

The chain recombines TRBV7-9 with TRBJ2-2; 8 bases line up with TRBD2. V lost 5 bases, J lost 1 base, and 9 bases stayed unmatched. Germline values: CDR1 SEHNR, CDR2 FQNEAQ (reference sequence). The CDR3 contains 17 residues. The CDR3 here is CASSQSALAGNTGELFF. CDR3 DNA sequence: TGTGCCAGCAGCCAAAGTGCCCTAGCGGGGAACACCGGGGAGCTGTTTTTT.

The chain carries TRBV6-5 and TRBJ2-7, with 7 bases that match TRBD1. Germline loops: CDR1 MNHEY, CDR2 SVGAGI. V shed 6 bases and J 3 bases; nucleotides not matched to a gene: 11. The CDR3 spans 15 residues. CDR3 amino acids: CASSHAPGGHYEQYF. For the CDR3, the DNA is TGTGCCAGCAGCCACGCGCCAGGGGGACACTACGAGCAGTACTTC.

This chain uses TRBV9 with TRBJ2-5, with 8 nucleotides matching TRBD2. Germline assignment: CDR1 SGDLS and CDR2 YYNGEE. This CDR3 is 15 amino acids long. After removal of 0 bases from V and 4 bases from J, the junction contained 5 bases not matched to a gene. CDR3 protein: CASSVAGGPPETQYF. CDR3 in DNA: TGTGCCAGCAGCGTAGCGGGGGGGCCCCCAGAGACCCAGTACTTC.

The rearrangement uses TRBV2 and TRBJ2-5, with TRBD1 identical over 7 bases. The germline gives CDR1 SNHLY, CDR2 FYNNEI. V dropped 2 bases and J dropped 13; count of bases not matched to a gene: 4. This CDR3 contains 11 residues. The CDR3 DNA is TGTGCCAGCAGTGAATGGGCAGGGGGGTACTTC. This translates into CASSEWAGGYF.

This clone was detected only a few times. The chain has TRBV6-6 and TRBJ1-1; perhaps TRBD1 as D (5 bases). CDR1 is MNHNY, CDR2 SVGAGI, per germline (reference sequence). This CDR3 comprises 12 residues. V lost 2 bases and J lost 5, with 6 bases in between. The DNA of the CDR3 is TGTGCCAGCAGTTACACAGGAACTGAAGCTTTCTTT. It translates to CASSYTGTEAFF.

This sequence joins TRBV14 and TRBJ2-7; D is undetermined. The ends were cut back, 0 bases at V and 2 bases at J, with 11 bases in the middle. CDR1 and CDR2 (germline): SGHDN, FVKESK. The CDR3 contains 15 residues. CDR3 sequence reads: CASSQEGPFPYEQYF. The CDR3 DNA sequence: TGTGCCAGCAGCCAAGAGGGCCCATTCCCCTACGAGCAGTACTTC.

V gene TRBV4-3 combines with J gene TRBJ1-1; 10 bases fit TRBD1. Germline CDR1 is LGHNA and CDR2 is YSLEER. The CDR3 is 16 amino acids. V lost 0 bases and J lost 4; bases outside the gene matches: 5. DNA of the CDR3: TGCGCCAGCAGCCAAGAGGGGAGGACAGGGGGCACTGAAGCTTTCTTT. As protein: CASSQEGRTGGTEAFF.

The J gene is TRBJ2-7, the V gene TRBV5-8; TRBD1 matches 9 bases. The CDR3 extends over 15 amino acids. Germline V lookup: CDR1 SGHTS, CDR2 YDEGEE. Trimming cost V 5 bases and J 7 bases; bases outside gene matches: 13. Written as DNA, the CDR3 is TGTGCCAGCAGACATGAACGACAGGGGGGTTGGGAGCAGTACTTC. Translating it yields CASRHERQGGWEQYF.

The V gene is TRBV5-1, the J gene TRBJ1-5; D not certain. The V and J ends lost 0 bases and 7 bases respectively, with 8 bases between them. The germline V gene has CDR1 SGHRS and CDR2 YFSETQ. There are 13 residues in the CDR3. The CDR3 here is CASSLAMGQPQHF. CDR3 coding DNA: TGCGCCAGCAGCTTGGCAATGGGCCAGCCCCAGCATTTT.

This sequence joins TRBV6-1 and TRBJ2-7; TRBD1 matches 7 bases. The CDR3 extends over 14 amino acids. Germline V gene data show CDR1 as MNHNS and CDR2 as SASEGT. V was clipped by 4 bases and J by 6 bases; unmatched bases: 9. CDR3 region: CASSVSTGWGEQYF. The CDR3 DNA reads as TGTGCCAGCAGTGTATCGACAGGGTGGGGCGAGCAGTACTTC.

The chain employs TRBV5-4 and TRBJ1-4, with 8 bases identical to TRBD1. Germline V gives CDR1 SGHNT, CDR2 YYREEE (reference sequence). CDR3 size: 17 residues. Trimming cost V 0 bases and J 0 bases; bases outside gene matches: 4. The CDR3 DNA reads as TGTGCCAGCAGCTTGGGTGGGACAGGCGCAACTAATGAAAAACTGTTTTTT. Amino acids: CASSLGGTGATNEKLFF.

This clone showed up just a few times. The chain links TRBV27 to TRBJ1-2; 8 nucleotides match TRBD1. From germline, CDR1 is MNHEY and CDR2 SMNVEV (reference sequence). The CDR3 length is 14 residues. V lost 6 bases and J lost 7; bases outside the gene matches: 10. The CDR3 region has the DNA TGTGCCAGCAGGCCCGCCACAGGGGGTGGTGGCTACACCTTC. Its protein is CASRPATGGGGYTF.

V usage is TRBV5-4 and J usage is TRBJ2-2, with D tentatively TRBD2 (6 bases). V was shortened by 6 bases and J by 2 bases, with 11 bases between the two germline ends. Germline assignment: CDR1 SGHNT and CDR2 YYREEE (reference sequence). This CDR3 region has 14 residues. The chain's CDR3 is CASTGTPNTGELFF. DNA of the CDR3: TGTGCCAGCACGGGGACTCCCAACACCGGGGAGCTGTTTTTT.

V gene TRBV2 combines with J gene TRBJ1-5; D is possibly TRBD1 (5 bases). Trimming took 1 base from V and 0 from J, leaving 16 bases between them. Germline V gene sequence: CDR1 SNHLY, CDR2 FYNNEI. The CDR3 runs 18 residues. This CDR3 reads CASSEDAAGTYSNQPQHF. The CDR3 bases are TGTGCCAGCAGTGAAGATGCGGCGGGGACTTATAGCAATCAGCCCCAGCATTTT.

This chain connects TRBV5-4 to TRBJ1-2; a possible D gene is TRBD1 (6 bases). The CDR3 length is 13 residues. Germline V gene data show CDR1 as SGHNT and CDR2 as YYREEE (reference sequence). Trimming stripped 6 bases from V and 4 bases from J, with 13 bases between. The CDR3 bases are TGTGCCAGCAAGTCTGGACAGCCCTATGGCTACACCTTC. It codes for CASKSGQPYGYTF.

The rearrangement uses TRBV18 and TRBJ1-4; D is uncertain. The V and J ends lost 3 bases and 5 bases respectively, with 7 bases between them. The V gene's germline CDR1 is KGHSH and CDR2 LQKENI. The CDR3 is 13 residues long. The CDR3 DNA is TGTGCCAGCTCACCGGTCCAGAATGAAAAACTGTTTTTT. It is translated as CASSPVQNEKLFF.

The rearrangement links TRBV10-3 to TRBJ2-5; tentative D call: TRBD2 (7 bases). CDR1 is ENHRY, CDR2 SYGVKD, per germline. CDR3 length: 13 residues. Trimming removed 8 bases from V and 4 bases from J, with 14 bases in between. The CDR3 DNA sequence: TGTGCCATCGGGAGGGGGTATCGAGAGACCCAGTACTTC. It codes for CAIGRGYRETQYF.

This clone has just a few counts. The rearrangement uses TRBV19 and TRBJ1-1; 7 bases align to TRBD1. In germline, CDR1 is LNHDA, CDR2 SQIVND (reference sequence). The CDR3 contains 16 residues. J lost 1 base, V lost 5 bases, and 10 bases had no gene match. The CDR3 loop reads CASSPPLTGSNTEAFF. CDR3 coding DNA: TGTGCCAGTAGTCCACCCCTGACAGGGTCGAACACTGAAGCTTTCTTT.

This chain connects TRBV5-6 to TRBJ2-7; 8 nucleotides align to TRBD2. The CDR3 runs to 16 residues. The germline V gene has CDR1 SGHDT and CDR2 YYEEEE. V shed 4 bases and J 1 base; nucleotides not matched to a gene: 10. CDR3 loop: CASSLGGGTVSYEQYF. CDR3 bases: TGTGCCAGCAGCCTTGGCGGGGGGACGGTTTCCTACGAGCAGTACTTC.

The chain combines TRBV19 with TRBJ2-7; TRBD2 matches at 13 bases. CDR1 and CDR2 from the germline V gene are LNHDA and SQIVND (reference sequence). The CDR3 runs 13 residues. V trimming: 9 bases; J trimming: 3 bases; junction bases outside the gene matches: 2. CDR3 protein: CASRTSGGYEQYF. The CDR3 region has the DNA TGTGCCAGCCGGACTAGCGGGGGCTACGAGCAGTACTTC.

The J gene is TRBJ2-1, the V gene TRBV6-5; a possible D gene is TRBD2 (7 bases). Between the trimmed V and J ends, which lost 0 bases and 8 bases, there was a span of 14 bases. CDR1 and CDR2 (germline): MNHEY, SVGAGI. The CDR3 sequence is 15 residues long. CDR3 in amino acids: CASSYSGGQWDEQFF. CDR3 sequence (DNA): TGTGCCAGCAGTTACTCGGGGGGGCAGTGGGATGAGCAGTTCTTC.